This section outlines one TCR beta chain sequence together with its context. Germline V CDR1 and CDR2: MNHEY, SMNVEV (reference sequence). This CDR3 comprises 13 residues. Trimming left V 7 bases short and J 6 bases short, with 16 bases between. Assay: immunoSEQ multiplex PCR; the TCRdb copy retains only in-frame clones and omits some. This table holds a few hundred thousand clones, 70% to 90% found once. This specimen belongs to a study of blood T cell repertoires in COVID-19. Across the study: T cells, B-cell-depleted T cells, or PBMCs provided the cDNA or gDNA that served as material.

Sequencing used PBMCs or T cells enriched from blood (not recorded which). This rearrangement joins TRBV27 to TRBJ2-7; D might be TRBD2 (5 bases). The sequence was collected from a woman aged 50 to 60 who had been exposed to COVID-19. The CDR3 DNA sequence: TGTGCCAGCAAGGCGGGTCCCTCACGCGAGCAGTACTTC. Translated: CASKAGPSREQYF.